The 30 T cell receptor beta chains presented below share a single source sample, sequenced in a study of Ad26.COV2.S vaccination and SARS-CoV-2 variants. Using immunoSEQ multiplex PCR, the repertoire was profiled, and TCRdb retains in-frame clones only, with some absent. The repertoire holds about 680,000 clones, more than 80% seen once, with over 1.3% in the top ten. Treatment defined: 15 to 20 received Ad26.COV2.S at low or high dose, single or two shots; about 5 received placebo; per-sample allocation not given. Sample collection was performed on day 63 after the first vaccine or placebo injection. Sequences were derived from peripheral blood, sampled in a trial of Ad26.COV2.S vaccine versus placebo. The source of these receptors is a person aged 18-65 years who received the Ad26.COV2.S COVID-19 vaccine or a placebo.

The chain links TRBV19 to TRBJ2-1; tentative D call: TRBD2 (5 bases). V lost 3 bases to trimming and J lost 7 bases, with 16 bases between them. In germline, CDR1 is LNHDA, CDR2 SQIVND (reference sequence). The CDR3 loop spans 15 amino acids. The DNA of the CDR3 is TGTGCCAGTAGTATGGACTCCAGAGTACCAAATGAGCAGTTCTTC. This encodes CASSMDSRVPNEQFF.

J is TRBJ1-2 and V is TRBV5-4; the D is unclear. The CDR3 has 14 residues. Trimming removed 0 bases from V and 4 bases from J, with 10 bases in between. The germline V gene encodes CDR1 SGHNT and CDR2 YYREEE (reference sequence). The CDR3: CASSLARNTYGYTF. The CDR3 DNA sequence: TGTGCCAGCAGCTTGGCCAGGAACACCTATGGCTACACCTTC.

The CDR3 loop reads CASSYSAARGTGELFF. The CDR3 region has the DNA TGTGCCAGCAGTTACTCGGCGGCGCGGGGCACCGGGGAGCTGTTTTTT. The genes are TRBV6-5 and TRBJ2-2, with D possibly matching TRBD2 (6 bases). The CDR3 has 16 residues. Germline V CDR1 and CDR2: MNHEY, SVGAGI. V shed 0 bases and J shed 4 bases, with 12 bases lying between them.

Notes on this clone: Different DNA sequences within this sample yield the same CDR3. V and J are TRBV30 and TRBJ2-7; D is perhaps TRBD2 (6 bases). V lost 0 bases to trimming and J lost 5 bases, with 8 bases between them. The germline gives CDR1 GTSNPN, CDR2 SVGIG (reference sequence). There are 12 residues in the CDR3. This chain's CDR3 is CAWSVGGDEQYF. The CDR3 nucleotides read TGTGCCTGGAGTGTGGGGGGAGACGAGCAGTACTTC.

This sequence joins TRBV19 and TRBJ2-2, with no clear D. This CDR3 contains 14 residues. Germline V gene data show CDR1 as LNHDA and CDR2 as SQIVND (reference sequence). Trimming took off 1 base at V and 1 base at J, with 4 bases between the two ends. CDR3 coding DNA: TGTGCCAGTAGTATAGTTGAGAACACCGGGGAGCTGTTTTTT. It translates to CASSIVENTGELFF.

The V call is TRBV29-1, the J call TRBJ1-2, with D maybe TRBD1 (5 bases). Trimming took off 4 bases at V and 7 bases at J, with 10 bases between the two ends. Germline-derived CDR1 and CDR2 are SQVTM and ANQGSEA. The CDR3 runs 11 residues. The chain's CDR3 is CSVAVQGGYTF. In DNA, the CDR3 is TGCAGCGTTGCAGTGCAGGGTGGCTACACCTTC.

V gene TRBV6-6 combines with J gene TRBJ2-6, with unresolved D. Trimming shortened V by 6 bases and J by 2 bases, and 8 bases separated the two germline ends. The germline CDR1 and CDR2 sequences are MNHNY and SVGAGI (reference sequence). CDR3 length: 14 residues. The CDR3 loop is CASRENTGANVLTF. The CDR3 DNA reads as TGTGCCAGCAGGGAAAATACTGGGGCCAACGTCCTGACTTTC.

The rearrangement links TRBV18 to TRBJ1-2; the D gene is possibly TRBD1 (6 bases). Germline V gene lookup returns CDR1 KGHSH and CDR2 LQKENI. The V and J ends lost 4 bases and 4 bases respectively, with 10 bases between them. The CDR3 contains 13 residues. This chain's CDR3 is CASSRDTSYGYTF. The CDR3 nucleotides read TGTGCCAGCTCACGGGACACATCCTATGGCTACACCTTC. The full variable domain, its missing parts supplied by reference TRBV18 and TRBJ1-2, is NAGVMQNPRHLVRRRGQEARLRCSPMKGHSHVYWYRQLPEEGLKFMVYLQKENIIDESGMPKERFSAEFPKEGPSILRIQQVVRGDSAAYFCASSRDTSYGYTFGSGTRLTVV.

The rearrangement joins TRBV7-3 to TRBJ2-3, with D possibly matching TRBD2 (6 bases). The CDR3 has 14 residues. V lost 5 bases and J lost 2, with 11 bases in between. CDR1 is SGHTA, CDR2 FQGTGA, per germline. The CDR3 sequence is CASSQAGFTDTQYF. The CDR3 coding sequence is TGTGCCAGCAGCCAAGCGGGCTTCACAGATACGCAGTATTTT.

Concerning this clone itself: Additional DNA sequences in this sample encode the identical CDR3. The chain has TRBV7-2 and TRBJ2-2; D gene uncertain. V was shortened by 0 bases and J by 4 bases, with 6 bases between the two germline ends. The germline gives CDR1 SGHTA, CDR2 FQGNSA. This CDR3 is 14 amino acids long. The CDR3 here is CASSLARRTGELFF. The CDR3, as DNA: TGTGCCAGCAGCTTAGCGCGGCGCACCGGGGAGCTGTTTTTT.

The V gene is TRBV19, the J gene TRBJ1-2; D ambiguous. CDR1 LNHDA and CDR2 SQIVND come from the germline V gene (reference sequence). The CDR3 covers 16 residues. With 3 bases removed from V and 4 bases from J, the gap between germline ends came to 18 bases. CDR3 sequence reads: CASSISQTGEGYGYTF. CDR3 nucleotides: TGTGCCAGTAGTATTTCCCAGACTGGAGAGGGCTATGGCTACACCTTC.

The V call is TRBV6-5, the J call TRBJ2-1; 10 bases match TRBD2. Germline loops: CDR1 MNHEY, CDR2 SVGAGI. Trimming cost V 2 bases and J 8 bases; bases outside gene matches: 9. CDR3 length: 16 amino acids. DNA for the CDR3: TGTGCCAGCAGTTACGGGAGCGGGAGGGCCTCGGATGAGCAGTTCTTC. This translates into CASSYGSGRASDEQFF.

The chain is built from TRBV5-1 and TRBJ1-1; 8 bases are a match to TRBD1. Looked up from germline, CDR1 is SGHRS and CDR2 is YFSETQ. Losses at the gene ends were 4 bases for V and 3 bases for J; bases not matched to a gene: 2. This CDR3 is built from 13 residues. The CDR3: CASSPGGYTEAFF. CDR3 DNA sequence: TGCGCCAGCAGCCCAGGGGGCTACACTGAAGCTTTCTTT.

V usage is TRBV6-5 and J usage is TRBJ1-1; D is undetermined. The germline V gene encodes CDR1 MNHEY and CDR2 SVGAGI. V lost 6 bases, J lost 6 bases, and 17 bases lay in between. The CDR3 runs 14 residues. The CDR3: CASSRGGGIAEAFF. The CDR3, as DNA: TGTGCCAGCAGCCGAGGCGGAGGGATCGCTGAAGCTTTCTTT.

Notes on this clone: The sample has other DNA sequences that encode this CDR3 too. The chain couples TRBV3-1 (or the pseudogene TRBV3-2) to TRBJ1-2; a weak D match, TRBD1 (6 bases). Per the germline V gene, CDR1 is LGHDT and CDR2 is YNNKEL (reference sequence). Trimming cost V 6 bases and J 8 bases, with 13 bases left between them. CDR3 size: 12 residues. Here the CDR3 DNA reads TGTGCCAGCAGTCCGGCGGGGGGCGGCTACACCTTC. Translated: CASSPAGGGYTF.

The chain has TRBV27 and TRBJ2-1; 10 bases fit TRBD1. This CDR3 is 16 amino acids long. After removal of 6 bases from V and 10 bases from J, the junction contained 15 bases not matched to a gene. The germline V gene encodes CDR1 MNHEY and CDR2 SMNVEV (reference sequence). Written as DNA, the CDR3 is TGTGCCAGCAGGGATCCGGGACAGGGGTACCCTAGGGAGCAGTTCTTC. Translation: CASRDPGQGYPREQFF.

This clone was observed a handful of times. This rearrangement joins TRBV6-2 or TRBV6-3 to TRBJ1-5; 8 nucleotides line up with TRBD1. V trimming: 6 bases; J trimming: 6 bases; junction bases outside the gene matches: 10. Germline V gives CDR1 MNHEY, CDR2 SVGEGT. This CDR3 comprises 15 residues. CDR3 loop: CASSPGQEGSQPQHF. In DNA, the CDR3 is TGTGCCAGCAGCCCGGGACAGGAGGGGAGTCAGCCCCAGCATTTT.

The chain couples TRBV12-5 to TRBJ1-1, with D hard to call. Trimming left V 0 bases short and J 6 bases short, with 14 bases between. The CDR3 length is 15 residues. Germline lookup yields CDR1 LGHNT and CDR2 FRNRAP. DNA for the CDR3: TGTGCTAGTGGTTTGGTACCTGCGGGTGACGCTGAAGCTTTCTTT. It translates to CASGLVPAGDAEAFF.

This chain uses TRBV7-2 with TRBJ2-6, with 8 bases aligning to TRBD1. This CDR3 comprises 18 residues. V dropped 7 bases and J dropped 0; count of bases not matched to a gene: 11. The V gene's germline CDR1 is SGHTA and CDR2 FQGNSA. CDR3 in DNA: TGTGCCAGCACCCCTTATGGGACAGGCTACTCTGGGGCCAACGTCCTGACTTTC. Translated: CASTPYGTGYSGANVLTF.

The gene calls are TRBV18 and TRBJ2-7; TRBD2 matches at 7 bases. Germline loops: CDR1 KGHSH, CDR2 LQKENI. There are 13 residues in the CDR3. V trimming: 3 bases; J trimming: 6 bases; junction bases outside the gene matches: 5. CDR3 nucleotides: TGTGCCAGCTCACCCGGGACTATCGCCGAGCAGTACTTC. It yields the protein CASSPGTIAEQYF.

This rearrangement joins TRBV7-2 to TRBJ2-3; 7 bases map to TRBD1. Per the germline V gene, CDR1 is SGHTA and CDR2 is FQGNSA. J lost 1 base, V lost 5 bases, and 9 bases had no gene match. The CDR3 extends over 16 amino acids. The CDR3 spells CASSPRRTGGTDTQYF. The CDR3 bases are TGTGCCAGCAGCCCCCGGCGGACAGGTGGCACAGATACGCAGTATTTT.

The chain combines TRBV7-2 with TRBJ2-5; D possibly corresponds to TRBD1 (5 bases). Per germline, CDR1 SGHTA and CDR2 FQGNSA. The CDR3 consists of 14 residues. Trimming left V 5 bases short and J 1 base short, with 11 bases between. CDR3 bases: TGTGCCAGCAGCACCCGACAGAGCCAAGAGACCCAGTACTTC. Encoded protein: CASSTRQSQETQYF.

The chain recombines TRBV6-2 or TRBV6-3 with TRBJ1-2; the match to TRBD1 covers 9 bases. The germline gives CDR1 MNHEY, CDR2 SVGEGT. The CDR3 has 17 residues. The junction had 9 bases not matched to a gene; V was cut back by 2 bases and J by 2 bases. DNA for the CDR3: TGTGCCAGCAGTTACACTACCGGGACAGGGTTGAACTATGGCTACACCTTC. As protein: CASSYTTGTGLNYGYTF.

The chain joins TRBV29-1 to TRBJ2-3; 7 nucleotides agree with TRBD2. Germline assignment: CDR1 SQVTM and CDR2 ANQGSEA. CDR3 length: 14 residues. V gave up 8 bases and J gave up 2 bases; unmatched junction bases: 10. CDR3: CSSAETSPTDTQYF. DNA of the CDR3: TGCAGCTCTGCTGAGACTAGCCCCACAGATACGCAGTATTTT.

The chain has TRBV6-2 or TRBV6-3 and TRBJ2-1, with TRBD2 matching 10 bases. Trimming removed 2 bases from V and 6 bases from J; junction bases left unmatched: 4. Germline-derived CDR1 and CDR2 are MNHEY and SVGEGT. The CDR3 has 15 residues. The CDR3 region is CASSYRLAGANEQFF. The CDR3, as DNA: TGTGCCAGCAGTTACCGCCTAGCGGGAGCCAATGAGCAGTTCTTC.

This chain links TRBV15 with TRBJ2-2, with D unresolved. V was clipped by 3 bases and J by 7 bases, with 15 bases between them. The CDR3 sequence is 15 residues long. Germline V CDR1 and CDR2: LNHNV, YYDKDF (reference sequence). The CDR3 coding sequence is TGTGCCACCAGCAGCCCGAGCCGGGCGGACGGGGAGCTGTTTTTT. Residues: CATSSPSRADGELFF.

V gene TRBV5-1 combines with J gene TRBJ2-5; D gene uncertain. Germline V CDR1 and CDR2: SGHRS, YFSETQ. This CDR3 is built from 13 residues. Trimming removed 8 bases from V and 1 base from J, with 12 bases in between. CDR3 loop: CASRLTFQETQYF. CDR3 in DNA: TGCGCCAGTCGTTTGACCTTCCAAGAGACCCAGTACTTC.

The table lists this clone with a few counts. This chain connects TRBV7-9 to TRBJ1-2; D gene unclear. The CDR3 totals 11 residues. V was cut by 5 bases and J by 3 bases, with 4 bases left in between. Germline V gene data show CDR1 as SEHNR and CDR2 as FQNEAQ (reference sequence). The CDR3 DNA follows: TGTGCCAGCAGCCGCTACTATGGCTACACCTTC. Translated, it gives CASSRYYGYTF.

The chain couples TRBV24-1 to TRBJ2-1; 9 nucleotides match TRBD1. V lost 2 bases to trimming and J lost 7 bases; unmatched junction nucleotides: 5. CDR1 is KGHDR, CDR2 SFDVKD, per germline. The CDR3 has 15 residues. CDR3 nucleotide sequence: TGTGCCACCAGTGATTCTGGGACAGGGTTAAATGAGCAGTTCTTC. Its translation is CATSDSGTGLNEQFF.

The chain uses TRBV19 and TRBJ2-7; 11 bases align to TRBD2. The V segment lost 5 bases and the J segment 3 bases; nucleotides outside the gene matches: 3. CDR1 LNHDA and CDR2 SQIVND come from the germline V gene (reference sequence). The CDR3 spans 14 residues. CDR3 region: CASSPLAGGYEQYF. The CDR3 DNA reads as TGTGCCAGTAGTCCGCTAGCGGGGGGCTACGAGCAGTACTTC.